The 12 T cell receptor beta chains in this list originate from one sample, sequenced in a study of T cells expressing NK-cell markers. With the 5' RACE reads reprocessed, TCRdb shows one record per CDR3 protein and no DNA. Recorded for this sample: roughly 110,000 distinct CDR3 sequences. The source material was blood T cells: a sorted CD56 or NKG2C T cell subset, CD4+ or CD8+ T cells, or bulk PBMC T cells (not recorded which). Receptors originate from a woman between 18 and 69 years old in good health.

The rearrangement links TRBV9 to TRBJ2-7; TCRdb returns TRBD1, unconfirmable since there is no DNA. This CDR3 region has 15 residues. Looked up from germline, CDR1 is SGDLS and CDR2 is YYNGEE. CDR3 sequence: CASSVGGQGYNEQYF.

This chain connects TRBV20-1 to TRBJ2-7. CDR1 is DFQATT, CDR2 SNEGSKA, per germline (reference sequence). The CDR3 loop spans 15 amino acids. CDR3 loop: CSARALADPSYEQYF.

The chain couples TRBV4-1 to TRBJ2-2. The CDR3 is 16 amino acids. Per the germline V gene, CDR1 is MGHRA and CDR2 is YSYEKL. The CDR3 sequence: CASSLVTLTNTGELFF.

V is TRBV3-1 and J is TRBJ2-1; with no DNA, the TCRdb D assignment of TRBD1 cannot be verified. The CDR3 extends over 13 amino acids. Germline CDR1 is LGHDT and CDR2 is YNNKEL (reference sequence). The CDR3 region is CASSPRPGYEQFF.

Here the CDR3 reads CSARESGVGTGELFF. The V and J genes are TRBV20-1 and TRBJ2-2; TCRdb outputs TRBD1, but without DNA this stays unchecked. This CDR3 spans 15 amino acids. CDR1 DFQATT and CDR2 SNEGSKA come from the germline V gene (reference sequence).

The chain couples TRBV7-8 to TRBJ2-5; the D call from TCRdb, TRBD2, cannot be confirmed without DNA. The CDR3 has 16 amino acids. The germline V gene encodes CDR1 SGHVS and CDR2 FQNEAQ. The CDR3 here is CASSLPALAGEETQYF.

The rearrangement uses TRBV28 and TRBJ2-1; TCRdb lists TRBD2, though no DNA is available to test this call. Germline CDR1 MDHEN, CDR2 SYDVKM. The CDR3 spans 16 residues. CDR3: CASSSPGTSNYNEQFF. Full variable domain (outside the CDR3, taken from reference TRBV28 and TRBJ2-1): DVKVTQSSRYLVKRTGEKVFLECVQDMDHENMFWYRQDPGLGLRLIYFSYDVKMKEKGDIPEGYSVSREKKERFSLILESASTNQTSMYLCASSSPGTSNYNEQFFGPGTRLTVL.

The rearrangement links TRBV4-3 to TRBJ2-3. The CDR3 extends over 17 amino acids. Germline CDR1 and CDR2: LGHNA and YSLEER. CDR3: CASSQDPGPRGTDTQYF.

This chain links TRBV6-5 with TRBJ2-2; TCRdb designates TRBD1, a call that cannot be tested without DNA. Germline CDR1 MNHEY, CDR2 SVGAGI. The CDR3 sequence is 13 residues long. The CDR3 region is CASSYGTHGELFF.

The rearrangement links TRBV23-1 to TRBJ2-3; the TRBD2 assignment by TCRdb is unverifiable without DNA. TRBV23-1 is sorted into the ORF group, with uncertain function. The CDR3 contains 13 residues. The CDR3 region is CASSRDFTDTQYF.

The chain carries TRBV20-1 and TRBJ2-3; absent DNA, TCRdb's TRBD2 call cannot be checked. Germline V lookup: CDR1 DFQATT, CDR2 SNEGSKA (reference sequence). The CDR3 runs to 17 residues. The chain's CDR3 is CSARDGASGGKADTQYF.

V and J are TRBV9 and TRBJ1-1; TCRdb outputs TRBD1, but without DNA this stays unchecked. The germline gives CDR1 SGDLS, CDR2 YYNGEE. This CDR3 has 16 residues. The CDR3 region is CASSVDGDPGSTEAFF.